The 2 T cell receptor beta chains in this list originate from one sample, sequenced in a study of cytomegalovirus exposure and HLA in healthy donors. Researchers ran the PCR with 60 Vbeta and 13 Jbeta primers. Clones were sequenced by immunoSEQ multiplex PCR, and TCRdb holds only the in-frame ones, with some missing. The sample carries about 130,000 clones, about 82% recorded once. The sample comprised PBMCs. These receptors all stem from a man younger than 45 in good health.

V and J are TRBV4-3 and TRBJ2-3, with 9 bases lining up with TRBD2. This CDR3 comprises 16 residues. J was trimmed by 4 bases and V by 2 bases; bases with no gene match: 7. Per the germline V gene, CDR1 is LGHNA and CDR2 is YSLEER. CDR3 bases: TGCGCCAGCAGCCAATTCGTAGCGGGAGTCCCAGATACGCAGTATTTT. Translated: CASSQFVAGVPDTQYF.

The chain combines TRBV4-3 with TRBJ2-2, with 7 bases that match TRBD2. CDR3 length: 18 amino acids. Germline V gene sequence: CDR1 LGHNA, CDR2 YSLEER. V lost 3 bases and J lost 3; bases outside the gene matches: 13. CDR3 nucleotides: TGCGCCAGCAGCCAGGGGGAGGTGCGGGAGAAGGACACCGGGGAGCTGTTTTTT. Residues: CASSQGEVREKDTGELFF.